The entry below describes one T cell receptor beta chain. The data were taken from a study of OX40 agonist ivuxolimab in advanced cancers. CDR1 and CDR2 from the germline V gene are SGHRS and YFSETQ. This CDR3 is built from 16 residues. Between the trimmed V and J ends, which lost 5 bases and 8 bases, there was a span of 20 bases. The table came from immunoSEQ multiplex PCR; TCRdb's copy has only in-frame clones and leaves some out. This table has about 89,000 clones, approximately 93% appearing once. Here the sequenced sample was CD4+ or CD8+ T cells sorted from blood, taken in a trial of the OX40 agonist ivuxolimab. The V gene is TRBV5-1, the J gene TRBJ1-6; D may be TRBD1 (6 bases). The clonotype originates from an adult with an advanced solid tumor such as melanoma, head and neck, liver or kidney cancer. The DNA of the CDR3 is TGCGCCAGCAGTCCCTCGGGGACACCCGGCTATTCACCCCTCCACTTT. This translates into CASSPSGTPGYSPLHF.